The next 10 T cell receptor beta chains were all read from a single sample in a study of blood T cell repertoires in COVID-19. TCRdb's table, derived via immunoSEQ multiplex PCR, lists solely in-frame clones and lacks some. The table shows roughly 15,000 clones, with roughly 91% occurring only once. Source material: peripheral blood. The source of these receptors is a woman aged 80 or older with COVID-19, enrolled during active disease.

This rearrangement joins TRBV11-3 to TRBJ2-2; D possibly corresponds to TRBD2 (5 bases). The CDR3 is made up of 13 amino acids. Trimming took off 8 bases at V and 5 bases at J, with 12 bases between the two ends. Germline loops: CDR1 SGHNT, CDR2 YENEEA. As DNA, the CDR3 is TGTGCCAGCCGGGGATTAAAAACCGGGGAGCTGTTTTTT. It yields the protein CASRGLKTGELFF. Complete variable domain (other parts from reference TRBV11-3 and TRBJ2-2): EAGVVQSPRYKIIEKKQPVAFWCNPISGHNTLYWYLQNLGQGPELLIRYENEEAVDDSQLPKDRFSAERLKGVDSTLKIQPAELGDSAVYLCASRGLKTGELFFGEGSRLTVL.

The V call is TRBV7-9, the J call TRBJ2-1; D is unresolved. Germline V gene lookup returns CDR1 SEHNR and CDR2 FQNEAQ (reference sequence). The CDR3 spans 8 residues. Trimming removed 3 bases at V and 14 bases at J, with 2 bases between. CDR3 DNA sequence: TGTGCCAGCAGCTTCGAGTTCTTC. It encodes CASSFEFF.

In this sample, this clone turned up once. This sequence joins TRBV7-3 and TRBJ2-1; the D gene is possibly TRBD1 (5 bases). CDR3 length: 14 residues. Germline V gene sequence: CDR1 SGHTA, CDR2 FQGTGA. V was shortened by 3 bases and J by 4 bases, with 10 bases between the two germline ends. CDR3 DNA: TGTGCCAGCAGCTTCCAGGGTGGATACAATGAGCAGTTCTTC. Translating gives CASSFQGGYNEQFF.

This chain joins TRBV11-2 and TRBJ1-2; 9 nucleotides line up with TRBD1. Germline V CDR1 and CDR2: SGHAT, FQNNGV. The CDR3 length is 13 residues. V was pared by 3 bases and J by 6 bases, with 2 bases of the junction left unmatched. CDR3 sequence reads: CASSFGQGHGYTF. CDR3 in DNA: TGTGCCAGCAGCTTCGGACAGGGGCATGGCTACACCTTC.

A few counts support this clone. This rearrangement joins TRBV28 to TRBJ1-5, with TRBD1 matching over 7 bases. The germline gives CDR1 MDHEN, CDR2 SYDVKM. Unmatched junction bases numbered 6, after V lost 5 bases and J lost 2 bases. The CDR3 spans 15 residues. CDR3: CASSTPGGGNQPQHF. The CDR3 nucleotides read TGTGCCAGCAGTACGCCAGGGGGAGGCAATCAGCCCCAGCATTTT.

This chain links TRBV5-1 with TRBJ1-1; possible D gene TRBD1, 5 bases. Trimming took 4 bases from V and 4 from J, leaving 11 bases between them. The CDR3 sequence is 13 residues long. Germline V gene sequence: CDR1 SGHRS, CDR2 YFSETQ. The CDR3 sequence is CASSPGSATEAFF. CDR3 coding DNA: TGCGCCAGCAGCCCAGGGTCTGCCACTGAAGCTTTCTTT.

The chain uses TRBV5-4 and TRBJ1-5; 8 bases agree with TRBD1. Trimming removed 4 bases from V and 4 bases from J; junction bases left unmatched: 7. The length of the CDR3 is 15 residues. The germline V gene encodes CDR1 SGHNT and CDR2 YYREEE (reference sequence). CDR3 in amino acids: CASSPDRGRNQPQHF. The CDR3 DNA sequence: TGTGCCAGCAGCCCCGACAGGGGACGGAATCAGCCCCAGCATTTT.

The chain joins TRBV10-3 to TRBJ2-1; the match to TRBD2 covers 12 bases. Losses at the gene ends were 5 bases for V and 9 bases for J; bases not matched to a gene: 14. CDR3 length equals 17 residues. Germline loops: CDR1 ENHRY, CDR2 SYGVKD. CDR3 sequence reads: CAISPSPRLAGALEQFF. CDR3 DNA: TGTGCCATCAGTCCGAGCCCAAGACTAGCGGGAGCCCTTGAGCAGTTCTTC.

This chain joins TRBV18 and TRBJ2-7; the match to TRBD2 covers 8 bases. CDR1 is KGHSH, CDR2 LQKENI, per germline. The CDR3 length is 15 residues. V lost 3 bases, J lost 0 bases, and 4 bases stayed unmatched. Written as DNA, the CDR3 is TGTGCCAGCTCACCCGGACTAGCCCTCTCCTACGAGCAGTACTTC. Residues: CASSPGLALSYEQYF.

J is TRBJ2-7 and V is TRBV5-1; D remains unclear. Trimming stripped 2 bases from V and 6 bases from J, with 15 bases between. CDR3 length: 14 residues. The V gene's germline CDR1 is SGHRS and CDR2 YFSETQ. The DNA of the CDR3 is TGCGCCAGCAGCTTTAGTCTTTCTCCCGCCGAGCAGTACTTC. As protein: CASSFSLSPAEQYF. Using reference TRBV5-1 and TRBJ2-7 for the parts outside the CDR3, the full variable domain is KAGVTQTPRYLIKTRGQQVTLSCSPISGHRSVSWYQQTPGQGLQFLFEYFSETQRNKGNFPGRFSGRQFSNSRSEMNVSTLELGDSALYLCASSFSLSPAEQYFGPGTRLTVT.